The 9 T cell receptor beta chains below were found in one sample sequenced in a study of glioma-infiltrating T cells. Amplification of TCR alpha and beta CDR3 regions from RNA used iRepertoire nested multiplex PCR. A single record per CDR3 protein comes from TCRdb applying MiXCR to the multiplex PCR reads. Of some 93,000 distinct CDR3 sequences detected, roughly 40% appear once; the ten largest clones hold 30% to 40%. The specimen was glioma tissue, nonneoplastic brain tissue, or PBMCs (not recorded which). Receptor source: a human donor with low-grade glioma or glioblastoma, undergoing nonglioma brain surgery, or in good health (not recorded which).

This clonotype was picked up many times. The chain has TRBV7-9 and TRBJ1-1; D perhaps matches TRBD1 (6 bases). The germline CDR1 and CDR2 sequences are SEHNR and FQNEAQ (reference sequence). The CDR3 consists of 15 residues. Trimming shortened V by 1 base and J by 1 base, and 10 bases separated the two germline ends. The CDR3 nucleotides are TGTGCCAGCAGCTTAGAGGCAGGGGAGAACACTGAAGCTTTCTTT. This translates into CASSLEAGENTEAFF.

This clonotype was detected many times. The chain has TRBV3-1 and TRBJ2-7; D possibly corresponds to TRBD1 (5 bases). The CDR3 is made up of 14 amino acids. The germline V gene has CDR1 LGHDT and CDR2 YNNKEL (reference sequence). V lost 4 bases to trimming and J lost 3 bases, with 13 bases between them. The DNA for the CDR3 is TGTGCCAGCAGCCGGGAAAGACAGAACTACGAGCAGTACTTC. Protein: CASSRERQNYEQYF.

For this clonotype: It is likely a read error, because the conserved phenylalanine at the end of the CDR3 is missing. Because the CDR3's place on the DNA is in doubt, the DNA is left out and the CDR3 is given as listed by TCRdb. This chain links TRBV25-1 with TRBJ2-3; the table names TRBD2, a call not compared with the DNA. The CDR3 comprises 17 residues, both ends counted. Germline-derived CDR1 and CDR2 are MGHDK and SYGVNS. The chain's CDR3 is CASSVRAGARVTDTRYS.

This clonotype was observed at least ten times. J is TRBJ2-3 and V is TRBV13; D call uncertain. CDR1 is PRHDT, CDR2 FYEKMQ, per germline (reference sequence). The CDR3 loop spans 15 amino acids. V was pared by 1 base and J by 4 bases, with 12 bases between. The CDR3 sequence: CASSLDIRSSDTQYF. CDR3 bases: TGTGCCAGCAGCTTAGATATCAGGTCCTCAGATACGCAGTATTTT. The full variable domain, in which reference TRBV13 and TRBJ2-3 provide the parts outside the CDR3, is AAGVIQSPRHLIKEKRETATLKCYPIPRHDTVYWYQQGPGQDPQFLISFYEKMQSDKGSIPDRFSAQQFSDYHSELNMSSLELGDSALYFCASSLDIRSSDTQYFGPGTRLTVL.

In its sample, this clonotype was seen many times. This chain uses TRBV28 with TRBJ1-3; 8 bases are a match to TRBD1. V lost 5 bases to trimming and J lost 0 bases; unmatched junction nucleotides: 6. This CDR3 is built from 16 residues. CDR1 and CDR2 (germline): MDHEN, SYDVKM. CDR3 sequence reads: CASSLRQGSSGNTIYF. CDR3 sequence (DNA): TGTGCCAGCAGTCTTCGACAGGGGAGCTCTGGAAACACCATATATTTT.

The genes are TRBV19 and TRBJ1-1; D possibly corresponds to TRBD1 (5 bases). The CDR3 runs 14 residues. Germline CDR1 is LNHDA and CDR2 is SQIVND (reference sequence). Trimming shortened V by 5 bases and J by 3 bases, and 13 bases separated the two germline ends. The CDR3: CASSPGQTHTEAFF. DNA of the CDR3: TGTGCCAGTAGTCCGGGGCAAACGCACACTGAAGCTTTCTTT. Drawing the rest from reference TRBV19 and TRBJ1-1, the complete variable domain is DGGITQSPKYLFRKEGQNVTLSCEQNLNHDAMYWYRQDPGQGLRLIYYSQIVNDFQKGDIAEGYSVSREKKESFPLTVTSAQKNPTAFYLCASSPGQTHTEAFFGQGTRLTVV.

CDR3 amino acids: CSASSGQNQPQHF. In nucleotides, the CDR3 is TGCAGTGCTAGCTCCGGACAAAATCAGCCCCAGCATTTT. The rearrangement uses TRBV20-1 and TRBJ1-5; a possible D gene is TRBD1 (5 bases). The V and J ends lost 3 bases and 4 bases respectively, with 10 bases between them. Germline loops: CDR1 DFQATT, CDR2 SNEGSKA (reference sequence). This CDR3 contains 13 residues.

This clonotype appeared many times. V and J are TRBV3-1 and TRBJ1-6; TRBD1 aligns across 9 bases. Germline V gives CDR1 LGHDT, CDR2 YNNKEL (reference sequence). CDR3 length: 15 amino acids. V trimming: 4 bases; J trimming: 5 bases; junction bases outside the gene matches: 3. CDR3 protein: CASSRRTGDNSPLHF. As DNA, the CDR3 is TGTGCCAGCAGCCGCCGGACAGGGGATAATTCACCCCTCCACTTT. The variable domain in full, with the rest retrieved from reference TRBV3-1 and TRBJ1-6, is DTAVSQTPKYLVTQMGNDKSIKCEQNLGHDTMYWYKQDSKKFLKIMFSYNNKELIINETVPNRFSPKSPDKAHLNLHINSLELGDSAVYFCASSRRTGDNSPLHFGNGTRLTVT.

A remark on this clonotype: Without the conserved terminal phenylalanine or tryptophan, this CDR3 likely stems from a read error. This chain's CDR3 is CASSIQGLVQSPLHL. The CDR3 DNA reads TGTGCCAGCAGCATACAGGGTTTGGTCCAATCACCCCTCCACCTT. V is TRBV28 and J is TRBJ1-6; perhaps TRBD1 as D (6 bases). V lost 6 bases, J lost 10 bases, and 19 bases lay in between. The CDR3 contains 15 residues. Germline CDR1 and CDR2: MDHEN and SYDVKM.